This T cell receptor (beta chain) came from a study of T cells in Graves' hyperthyroidism and ophthalmopathy. This clonotype was observed at least ten times. Amplification yielded TCR beta CDR3 regions, with RNA transcripts as the source. A set of HTBI primers served as the primers for a first-round RT-PCR of the TCR CDR3. TCRdb reprocessed the multiplex PCR reads via MiXCR and lists one record per CDR3 protein. In the table there are more than 450,000 distinct CDR3 sequences, less than 15% of which are singletons. CDR3 size: 15 residues. The germline V and J ends were trimmed by 0 bases and 0 bases, with 10 bases remaining between them. The V gene's germline CDR1 is SGDLS and CDR2 YYNGEE.

The J gene is TRBJ2-7, the V gene TRBV9; the D gene is possibly TRBD2 (5 bases). The clonotype originates from a woman between 35 and 50 years old with Graves' hyperthyroidism. Sample: blood. CDR3 nucleotide sequence: TGTGCCAGCAGCGTAGGTCCTGCGGGCTCCTACGAGCAGTACTTC. The encoded protein is CASSVGPAGSYEQYF.